Below are 27 T cell receptor beta chains sequenced from a single sample in a study of blood T cell repertoires in COVID-19. The table came from immunoSEQ multiplex PCR; TCRdb's copy has only in-frame clones and leaves some out. The sample yields approximately 480,000 clones, roughly 89% seen once. The sample consisted of peripheral blood. The receptors here all came from a man aged 18-30 years with COVID-19, enrolled during active disease.

The rearrangement joins TRBV9 to TRBJ2-2; D possibly corresponds to TRBD2 (6 bases). Looked up from germline, CDR1 is SGDLS and CDR2 is YYNGEE. V was shortened by 2 bases and J by 7 bases, with 18 bases between the two germline ends. The CDR3 spans 16 residues. CDR3 residues: CASSVIGSMGSGELFF. CDR3 nucleotides: TGTGCCAGCAGCGTTATCGGGAGCATGGGTAGCGGGGAGCTGTTTTTT.

The chain combines TRBV12-3 or TRBV12-4 with TRBJ1-2, with D unresolved. Trimming took off 4 bases at V and 3 bases at J, with 9 bases between the two ends. The CDR3 contains 13 residues. DNA for the CDR3: TGTGCCAGCAGTTGGACGGAGGACTATGGCTACACCTTC. Translating gives CASSWTEDYGYTF.

The V and J genes are TRBV7-2 and TRBJ2-7; perhaps TRBD2 as D (7 bases). The CDR3 length is 15 residues. CDR1 is SGHTA and CDR2 is FQGNSA in the germline V gene. Trimming left V 3 bases short and J 2 bases short, with 14 bases between. In DNA, the CDR3 is TGTGCCAGCAGCTTTAAGGGGGGGAGGCCCTACGAGCAGTACTTC. This encodes CASSFKGGRPYEQYF. The entire variable domain, with the rest obtained from reference TRBV7-2 and TRBJ2-7, is as follows: GAGVSQSPSNKVTEKGKDVELRCDPISGHTALYWYRQSLGQGLEFLIYFQGNSAPDKSGLPSDRFSAERTGGSVSTLTIQRTQQEDSAVYLCASSFKGGRPYEQYFGPGTRLTVT.

J is TRBJ2-1 and V is TRBV19; 7 positions match TRBD1. The trim removed 1 base at V and 1 base at J, leaving 4 bases unmatched. Per the germline V gene, CDR1 is LNHDA and CDR2 is SQIVND (reference sequence). The CDR3 spans 16 residues. The CDR3 coding sequence is TGTGCCAGTAGTATAGTTTACAGGGGTTCCTACAATGAGCAGTTCTTC. Translation gives CASSIVYRGSYNEQFF. The full variable domain, with the rest looked up from reference TRBV19 and TRBJ2-1, is DGGITQSPKYLFRKEGQNVTLSCEQNLNHDAMYWYRQDPGQGLRLIYYSQIVNDFQKGDIAEGYSVSREKKESFPLTVTSAQKNPTAFYLCASSIVYRGSYNEQFFGPGTRLTVL.

V and J are TRBV5-1 and TRBJ2-2; 8 nucleotides match TRBD2. Losses at the gene ends were 0 bases for V and 5 bases for J; bases not matched to a gene: 12. Germline assignment: CDR1 SGHRS and CDR2 YFSETQ. The CDR3 runs 18 residues. The CDR3, as DNA: TGCGCCAGCAGCTTGGAAGCGGGAGAAGCCTTTGGGACCGGGGAGCTGTTTTTT. It yields the protein CASSLEAGEAFGTGELFF.

The J gene is TRBJ1-6, the V gene TRBV11-2; tentative D call: TRBD1 (6 bases). Trimming stripped 6 bases from V and 8 bases from J, with 14 bases between. Germline values: CDR1 SGHAT, CDR2 FQNNGV. There are 14 residues in the CDR3. The DNA for the CDR3 is TGTGCCAGCAGTAAAACAGGGCTGGATTCACCCCTCCACTTT. It yields the protein CASSKTGLDSPLHF. Variable domain in full (rest from reference TRBV11-2 and TRBJ1-6): EAGVAQSPRYKIIEKRQSVAFWCNPISGHATLYWYQQILGQGPKLLIQFQNNGVVDDSQLPKDRFSAERLKGVDSTLKIQPAKLEDSAVYLCASSKTGLDSPLHFGNGTRLTVT.

The genes are TRBV2 and TRBJ1-5; no firm D call. V was clipped by 3 bases and J by 5 bases, with 5 bases between them. This CDR3 contains 12 residues. Germline V lookup: CDR1 SNHLY, CDR2 FYNNEI. The CDR3 DNA follows: TGTGCCAGCAGTGACAGGTATCAGCCCCAGCATTTT. It codes for CASSDRYQPQHF.

This chain uses TRBV12-3 or TRBV12-4 with TRBJ1-2; 7 bases fit TRBD1. V was pared by 3 bases and J by 11 bases, with 3 bases of the junction left unmatched. The length of the CDR3 is 11 residues. This chain's CDR3 is CASSFYRGYTF. The CDR3 DNA is TGTGCCAGCAGTTTCTACAGGGGTTACACCTTC.

This chain links TRBV10-3 with TRBJ2-7, with 7 bases lining up with TRBD2. There are 16 residues in the CDR3. Germline lookup yields CDR1 ENHRY and CDR2 SYGVKD. The V gene end was trimmed by 3 bases and the J gene end by 2 bases; junction bases not matched to a gene: 10. The CDR3: CAISDGSGKKPYEQYF. CDR3 DNA sequence: TGTGCCATCAGTGACGGCAGCGGGAAAAAACCCTACGAGCAGTACTTC.

V usage is TRBV5-4 and J usage is TRBJ2-1; D is unclear. Trimming shortened V by 3 bases and J by 0 bases, and 7 bases separated the two germline ends. Germline lookup yields CDR1 SGHNT and CDR2 YYREEE (reference sequence). The CDR3 totals 14 residues. The chain's CDR3 is CASSSWSSYNEQFF. CDR3 DNA sequence: TGTGCCAGCAGCTCTTGGAGCTCCTACAATGAGCAGTTCTTC.

About this clone itself: At the DNA level, this CDR3 is encoded by other sequences in the same sample as well. The chain has TRBV5-1 and TRBJ2-1; 14 bases fit TRBD2. J was trimmed by 8 bases and V by 2 bases; bases with no gene match: 3. This CDR3 contains 15 residues. Looked up from germline, CDR1 is SGHRS and CDR2 is YFSETQ. CDR3 amino acids: CASSLGLAGGHEQFF. The CDR3 nucleotides read TGCGCCAGCAGCTTAGGACTAGCGGGAGGCCATGAGCAGTTCTTC.

The chain couples TRBV3-1 (or the pseudogene TRBV3-2) to TRBJ2-1; 7 bases fit TRBD1. With 2 bases clipped from V and 2 bases from J, the junction kept 12 bases outside the gene matches. CDR1 is LGHDT and CDR2 is YNNKEL in the germline V gene (reference sequence). The CDR3 has 18 amino acids. CDR3 DNA sequence: TGTGCCAGCAGCCAATTAACCCCACACAGGGGCCCCTACAATGAGCAGTTCTTC. Protein: CASSQLTPHRGPYNEQFF.

The chain couples TRBV5-1 to TRBJ1-6, with TRBD1 matching over 7 bases. The CDR3 has 14 amino acids. Looked up from germline, CDR1 is SGHRS and CDR2 is YFSETQ. V lost 4 bases and J lost 7; bases outside the gene matches: 5. The CDR3 nucleotides are TGCGCCAGCAGCCCGACAGGGAGCAATTCACCCCTCCACTTT. As protein: CASSPTGSNSPLHF.

This chain uses TRBV11-3 with TRBJ2-2; D unclear. The CDR3 runs 15 residues. Trimming pared 7 bases from V and 2 bases from J, leaving 14 bases between. The V gene's germline CDR1 is SGHNT and CDR2 YENEEA. CDR3 sequence reads: CASNLLGVNTGELFF. In nucleotides, the CDR3 is TGTGCCAGCAATCTCCTGGGCGTTAACACCGGGGAGCTGTTTTTT. Supplemented by reference TRBV11-3 and TRBJ2-2, the full variable domain reads EAGVVQSPRYKIIEKKQPVAFWCNPISGHNTLYWYLQNLGQGPELLIRYENEEAVDDSQLPKDRFSAERLKGVDSTLKIQPAELGDSAVYLCASNLLGVNTGELFFGEGSRLTVL.

The V call is TRBV23-1, the J call TRBJ1-5; D call uncertain. TRBV23-1 counts as an open reading frame of uncertain function. The CDR3 has 15 residues. V lost 0 bases and J lost 1, with 7 bases in between. This chain's CDR3 is CASSQSTQSNQPQHF. The CDR3 DNA sequence: TGCGCCAGCAGTCAATCGACACAAAGCAATCAGCCCCAGCATTTT.

This chain connects TRBV7-9 to TRBJ2-7; 11 bases line up with TRBD1. Germline V gene data show CDR1 as SEHNR and CDR2 as FQNEAQ (reference sequence). The CDR3 runs to 17 residues. Germline trimming cut 2 bases from V and 3 bases from J; bases unmatched to any gene: 9. In DNA, the CDR3 is TGTGCCAGCAGCTTACCCCTTTCCGGGACAGGGGGCTACGAGCAGTACTTC. This codes for CASSLPLSGTGGYEQYF.

The chain employs TRBV6-6 and TRBJ1-1; D possibly corresponds to TRBD1 (6 bases). Between the trimmed V and J ends, which lost 0 bases and 1 base, there was a span of 9 bases. This CDR3 region has 15 residues. CDR1 and CDR2 from the germline V gene are MNHNY and SVGAGI (reference sequence). CDR3 nucleotides: TGTGCCAGCAGTTACTCGAGACAGGCGAACACTGAAGCTTTCTTT. This translates into CASSYSRQANTEAFF.

This chain connects TRBV2 to TRBJ2-7; 10 bases are a match to TRBD2. Germline values: CDR1 SNHLY, CDR2 FYNNEI. Trimming cost V 10 bases and J 0 bases; bases outside gene matches: 3. This CDR3 comprises 13 residues. The CDR3 region has the DNA TGTGCCACAAAGCGGGGGGGCTCCTACGAGCAGTACTTC. As protein: CATKRGGSYEQYF.

A single count supports this clone. The rearrangement uses TRBV5-1 and TRBJ1-1; D is undetermined. Looked up from germline, CDR1 is SGHRS and CDR2 is YFSETQ. The CDR3 is 14 residues long. V lost 4 bases and J lost 8, with 18 bases in between. The CDR3 nucleotides read TGCGCCAGCAGCCATGAATTGACCCCAGGAGAAGCTTTCTTT. Protein product: CASSHELTPGEAFF.

The chain links TRBV5-1 to TRBJ2-7; a weak D match, TRBD2 (6 bases). The germline V and J ends were trimmed by 0 bases and 0 bases, with 10 bases remaining between them. Germline CDR1 SGHRS, CDR2 YFSETQ. CDR3 length: 15 amino acids. For the CDR3, the DNA is TGCGCCAGCAGCTTGGCCGGGAGCGGCTCCTACGAGCAGTACTTC. Amino acids: CASSLAGSGSYEQYF. Using reference TRBV5-1 and TRBJ2-7 for the parts outside the CDR3, the full variable domain is KAGVTQTPRYLIKTRGQQVTLSCSPISGHRSVSWYQQTPGQGLQFLFEYFSETQRNKGNFPGRFSGRQFSNSRSEMNVSTLELGDSALYLCASSLAGSGSYEQYFGPGTRLTVT.

The CDR3, as DNA: TGTGCCACCAGCAGAGTTCGGGGGGCAAACACTGAAGCTTTCTTT. Translated, it gives CATSRVRGANTEAFF. J is TRBJ1-1 and V is TRBV15; D possibly corresponds to TRBD1 (6 bases). The CDR3 is made up of 15 amino acids. Germline CDR1 and CDR2: LNHNV and YYDKDF (reference sequence). The V end lost 1 base, the J end lost 2 bases, and 11 bases lay between the germline ends.

The rearrangement uses TRBV6-1 and TRBJ2-5; 9 bases agree with TRBD1. The V gene end was trimmed by 4 bases and the J gene end by 7 bases; junction bases not matched to a gene: 13. Germline CDR1 is MNHNS and CDR2 is SASEGT. This CDR3 contains 16 residues. CDR3 in amino acids: CASSAGTGLLIRTQYF. The CDR3 nucleotides are TGTGCCAGCAGTGCCGGGACAGGGCTCTTAATTCGGACCCAGTACTTC.

The CDR3 reads CASSFTGTGNEKLFF. For the CDR3, the DNA is TGTGCCAGCAGTTTCACCGGGACAGGGAATGAAAAACTGTTTTTT. The chain uses TRBV25-1 and TRBJ1-4; the match to TRBD1 covers 9 bases. The CDR3 is 15 residues long. CDR1 and CDR2 from the germline V gene are MGHDK and SYGVNS. V trimming: 5 bases; J trimming: 5 bases; junction bases outside the gene matches: 6.

The rearrangement links TRBV20-1 to TRBJ2-7; D is possibly TRBD2 (5 bases). The germline V gene has CDR1 DFQATT and CDR2 SNEGSKA (reference sequence). The CDR3 length is 15 residues. V lost 5 bases to trimming and J lost 6 bases, with 23 bases between them. CDR3 amino acids: CSARARVPKIGEQYF. The CDR3 DNA is TGCAGTGCTCGTGCGAGGGTACCTAAAATAGGCGAGCAGTACTTC.

V usage is TRBV21-1 and J usage is TRBJ1-5; the listed D gene, TRBD1, was not tested against the DNA. TRBV21-1 is shown as a pseudogene. This CDR3 region has 16 residues. The DNA for the CDR3 is TGTGCCAGCAGCAAAGTCCTACAGGGATATGAACAGCCCCAGCATTTT. It is translated as CASSKVLQGYEQPQHF.

The rearrangement joins TRBV19 to TRBJ2-2; TRBD2 is a possible D gene (6 bases). Trimming pared 7 bases from V and 5 bases from J, leaving 17 bases between. The CDR3 covers 15 residues. Germline V gene lookup returns CDR1 LNHDA and CDR2 SQIVND (reference sequence). CDR3 amino acids: CASTKGLLGTGELFF. Here the CDR3 DNA reads TGTGCCAGTACCAAGGGACTGCTGGGTACCGGGGAGCTGTTTTTT.

The chain is built from TRBV5-1 and TRBJ1-2, with D hard to call. Trimming cost V 4 bases and J 0 bases, with 13 bases left between them. Germline V gene data show CDR1 as SGHRS and CDR2 as YFSETQ. The CDR3 contains 15 residues. CDR3 region: CASSRGPAPNYGYTF. CDR3 nucleotide sequence: TGCGCCAGCAGCCGAGGGCCGGCACCTAACTATGGCTACACCTTC.